This section outlines one TCR beta chain sequence together with its context. Produced via immunoSEQ multiplex PCR; TCRdb's table is partial and in-frame only. The table has approximately 120,000 clones, approximately 90% seen once; the top ten hold 11%. This entry belongs to a study of T cell responses to AZD1222 COVID-19 vaccine. CDR3 length: 15 amino acids. J lost 7 bases, V lost 5 bases, and 8 bases had no gene match. Germline V gives CDR1 MDHEN, CDR2 SYDVKM. The specimen comprised peripheral blood, sampled on day 0 of MenACWY control vaccination. V usage is TRBV28 and J usage is TRBJ1-4; 9 positions agree with TRBD1. The receptor comes from an adult in good health. The CDR3: CASSPGDRVGEKLFF. CDR3 bases: TGTGCCAGCAGTCCCGGGGACAGGGTGGGTGAAAAACTGTTTTTT.